This T cell receptor (beta chain) came from a study of shared clonotypes between healthy human individuals. Assay used: immunoSEQ multiplex PCR; TCRdb lists only in-frame clones, some missing. The sample lists more than 500,000 clones; approximately 95% were seen once. None of the donors, who were healthy HIV-negative adults, had recently had acute infections or vaccinations. A CD45RA-negative memory subset and a CD45RA+ naive subset were separated from the CD4+ cells. This CDR3 comprises 14 residues. CDR1 and CDR2 from the germline V gene are MNHEY and SVGAGI. V dropped 8 bases and J dropped 8; count of bases not matched to a gene: 10.

The sequenced sample consisted of naive CD4+ T cells sorted from blood. The sample's subset: CD45RA+ positively selected. This rearrangement joins TRBV6-5 to TRBJ1-4; 8 bases map to TRBD1. The sequence was obtained from a woman aged 30 to 39 in good health. The chain's CDR3 is CASATGQGGEKLFF. For the CDR3, the DNA is TGTGCCAGCGCAACAGGACAGGGAGGAGAAAAACTGTTTTTT.